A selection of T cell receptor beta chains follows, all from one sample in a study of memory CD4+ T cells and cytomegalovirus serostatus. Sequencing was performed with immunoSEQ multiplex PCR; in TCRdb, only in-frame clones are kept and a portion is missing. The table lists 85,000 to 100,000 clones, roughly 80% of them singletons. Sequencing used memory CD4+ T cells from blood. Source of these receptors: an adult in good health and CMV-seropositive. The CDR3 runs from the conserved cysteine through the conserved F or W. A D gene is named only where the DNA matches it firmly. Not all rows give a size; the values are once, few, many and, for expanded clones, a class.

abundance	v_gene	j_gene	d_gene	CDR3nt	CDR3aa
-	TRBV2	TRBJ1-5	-	TGTGCCAGCAGGATAGGCTTTCGTAGCAATCAGCCCCAGCATTTT	CASRIGFRSNQPQHF
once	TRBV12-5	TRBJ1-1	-	TGTGCTAGTGGCCTCAAACGGACGGGTCCAATGAACACTGAAGCTTTCTTT	CASGLKRTGPMNTEAFF
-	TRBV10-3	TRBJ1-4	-	TGTGCCATCAGGGCAGGGGAAGGGGAAAAACTGTTTTTT	CAIRAGEGEKLFF
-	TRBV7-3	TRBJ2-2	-	TGTGCCAGCAGCTTCGGGGCGAACACCGGGGAGCTGTTTTTT	CASSFGANTGELFF
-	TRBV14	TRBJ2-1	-	TGTGCCAGCAGCCACTACTCGTACCCGCACAATGAGCAGTTCTTC	CASSHYSYPHNEQFF
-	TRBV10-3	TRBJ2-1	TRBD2	TGTGCCGTCAGTGAATTTAGCGGGAGCTCCTACAATGAGCAGTTCTTC	CAVSEFSGSSYNEQFF
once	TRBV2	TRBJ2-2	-	TGTGCCAGCAGAGGCAGAGGGGATCTAACCGGGGAGCTGTTTTTT	CASRGRGDLTGELFF
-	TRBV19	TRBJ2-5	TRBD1	TGTGCCAGTAGCCCCAGGACAGGGGGGACAGAGACCCAGTACTTC	CASSPRTGGTETQYF
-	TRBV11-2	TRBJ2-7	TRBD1	TGTGCCAGCAGCTCTAACAGGGGGCGCGAGGTCGAGCAGTACTTC	CASSSNRGREVEQYF
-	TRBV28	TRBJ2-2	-	TGTGCCAGCAGTTTATTCCTAGCGTCGACCGGGGAGCTGTTTTTT	CASSLFLASTGELFF
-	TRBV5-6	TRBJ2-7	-	TGTGCCAGCAGCTTGTTAGAGGCCTACGAGCAGTACTTC	CASSLLEAYEQYF
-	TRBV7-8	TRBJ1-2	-	TGTGCCAGCAGCTTGTCACAGACCTATGGCTACACCTTC	CASSLSQTYGYTF
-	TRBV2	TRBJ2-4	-	TGTGCCAGCAGCCCACGGCTAACCAAAAACATTCAGTACTTC	CASSPRLTKNIQYF
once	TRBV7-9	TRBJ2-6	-	TGTGCCAGCAGTTCCGACAGAACCGGGGCCAACGTCCTGACTTTC	CASSSDRTGANVLTF
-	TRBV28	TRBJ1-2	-	TGTGCCAGCAGCTCAAGTCGGGGGGCGCTTGGCTACACCTTC	CASSSSRGALGYTF
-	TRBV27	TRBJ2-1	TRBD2	TGTGCCAGCAGTGCGGGAGTTCGGTACAATGAGCAGTTCTTC	CASSAGVRYNEQFF
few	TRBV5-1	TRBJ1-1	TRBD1	TGCGCCAGCAGCCCGGGACAGGTTTACACTGAAGCTTTCTTT	CASSPGQVYTEAFF
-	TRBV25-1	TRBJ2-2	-	TGTGCCAGCAGCATACAGGCCACCGGGGAGCTGTTTTTT	CASSIQATGELFF
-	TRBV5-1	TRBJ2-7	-	TGCGCCAGCAGCTCGGGTTGGGGCCTCTCCTACGAGCAGTACTTC	CASSSGWGLSYEQYF
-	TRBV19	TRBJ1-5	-	TGTGCCAGTAGTATCTGGGCAGGGGGCAATCAGCCCCAGCATTTT	CASSIWAGGNQPQHF
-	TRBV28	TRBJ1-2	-	TGTGCCAGCAGTTCGCAGGGGTCTTATGGCTACACCTTC	CASSSQGSYGYTF
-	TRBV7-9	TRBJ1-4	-	TGTGCCAGCAGCTACGGGCAGCCTAATGAAAAACTGTTTTTT	CASSYGQPNEKLFF
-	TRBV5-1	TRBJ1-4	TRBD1	TGCGCCAGCAGCTTGCCCGGGACAGGGGGAGAAAAACTGTTTTTT	CASSLPGTGGEKLFF
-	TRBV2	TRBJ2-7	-	TGTGCCAGCAGTGAACGAGGGATCCACGAGCAGTACTTC	CASSERGIHEQYF
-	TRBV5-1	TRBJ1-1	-	TGCGCCAGCAGCTTGGAAAGGGCGACAAACACTGAAGCTTTCTTT	CASSLERATNTEAFF
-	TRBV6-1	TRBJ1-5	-	TGTGCCAGCAGTGAAGCCCACAGGTCGGGGCGCCAGCCCCAGCATTTT	CASSEAHRSGRQPQHF
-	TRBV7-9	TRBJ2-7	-	TGTGCCAGCAGCCCGGGGTCTCCCTACGAGCAGTACTTC	CASSPGSPYEQYF
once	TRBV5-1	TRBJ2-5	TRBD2	TGCGCCAGCAGCCCGGCGGGGGGGGCAATCCAAGAGACCCAGTACTTC	CASSPAGGAIQETQYF
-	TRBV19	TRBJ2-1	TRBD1	TGTGCCAGTAGTATAGTATCGGCAACAGGGGTTAGGAATGAGCAGTTCTTC	CASSIVSATGVRNEQFF
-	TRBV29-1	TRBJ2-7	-	TGCAGCGTTGGGGACGGTTACGAGCAGTACTTC	CSVGDGYEQYF
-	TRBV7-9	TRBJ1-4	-	TGTGCCAGCAGCTTAAAACAGGGTTTGAATGAAAAACTGTTTTTT	CASSLKQGLNEKLFF
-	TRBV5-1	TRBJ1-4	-	TGCGCCAGCAGCTTGGACTGGGAAGAAAAACTGTTTTTT	CASSLDWEEKLFF
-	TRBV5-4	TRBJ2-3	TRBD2	TGTGCCAGCAGCTTGGGGAGCGGGGGTGGAGATACGCAGTATTTT	CASSLGSGGGDTQYF
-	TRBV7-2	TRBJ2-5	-	TGTGCCAGCAGCTTAGGGGCTTCACGGGAGACCCAGTACTTC	CASSLGASRETQYF
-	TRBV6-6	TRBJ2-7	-	TGTGCCAGCAGTCTCTTCAGTACTACTCCCTACGAGCAGTACTTC	CASSLFSTTPYEQYF
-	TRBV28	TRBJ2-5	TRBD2	TGTGCCAGCAGTTCCGGGACTAGAAGTAGGACCCAGTACTTC	CASSSGTRSRTQYF
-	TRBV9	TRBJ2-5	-	TGTGCCAGCAGCCCCCAGCCCTTAGAGACCCAGTACTTC	CASSPQPLETQYF
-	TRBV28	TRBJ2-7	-	TGTGCCAGCAGTCCAGGGATCGGTTGGCGTCAGTACTTC	CASSPGIGWRQYF
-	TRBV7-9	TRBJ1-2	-	TGTGCCAGCAGCCCCCGCCTGCTGGGGGGGCGCAACTATGGCTACACCTTC	CASSPRLLGGRNYGYTF
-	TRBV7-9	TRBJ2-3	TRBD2	TGTGCCAGCAGCATGGGACTAGCGGGAGCGGTGGGCACAGATACGCAGTATTTT	CASSMGLAGAVGTDTQYF
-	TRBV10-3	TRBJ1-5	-	TGTGCCATCAGTGGGGGAACAGGTACCGATCAGCCCCAGCATTTT	CAISGGTGTDQPQHF
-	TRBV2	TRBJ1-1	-	TGTGCCAGCACCCAGGAGTACCCCCGGGAAGCTTTCTTT	CASTQEYPREAFF
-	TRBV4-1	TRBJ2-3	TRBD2	TGCGCCAGCAGCGTCAAGTTCCTAGCGGACGCAGATACGCAGTATTTT	CASSVKFLADADTQYF
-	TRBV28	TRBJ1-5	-	TGTGCCAGCAGTTTAAAGGGTGCCGGTAGGCCCCAGCATTTT	CASSLKGAGRPQHF
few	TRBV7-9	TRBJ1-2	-	TGTGCCAGCAGCTTAAGGGTGTCCCATGGCTACACCTTC	CASSLRVSHGYTF